Listed below are T cell receptor beta chains from one sample, sequenced in a study of Graves' ophthalmopathy and Graves' hyperthyroidism. TCRdb used MiXCR to reprocess the multiplex PCR reads, holding one entry per CDR3 protein. Of roughly 50,000 distinct CDR3 sequences in the sample, around 48% were seen once. Sequencing was performed on peripheral blood. All receptors come from an adult man with Graves' ophthalmopathy. CDR3s include the opening cysteine and the closing phenylalanine or tryptophan. Fields, in order: clone size, V gene, J gene, D gene, CDR3 protein, CDR3 DNA. D genes are given only for firm matches. Size is stated for part of the rows, as once, few or many counts, or as a class when the clone is expanded.

abundance: medium-sized
v_gene: TRBV24-1
j_gene: TRBJ1-2
d_gene: .
CDR3aa: CATSDTRAGYPRDGYTF
CDR3nt: TGTGCCACCAGTGACACCCGTGCAGGGTATCCGCGAGATGGCTACACCTTC

abundance: .
v_gene: TRBV19
j_gene: TRBJ2-3
d_gene: TRBD1
CDR3aa: CASSPGQGAGDTQYF
CDR3nt: TGTGCCAGTAGTCCAGGACAGGGGGCGGGAGATACGCAGTATTTT

abundance: many
v_gene: TRBV12-3/TRBV12-4
j_gene: TRBJ2-3
d_gene: TRBD2
CDR3aa: CASSPQAGATDTQYF
CDR3nt: TGTGCCAGCAGTCCCCAAGCGGGGGCCACAGATACGCAGTATTTT

abundance: many
v_gene: TRBV6-5
j_gene: TRBJ2-7
d_gene: .
CDR3aa: CASTQKSSGAPIYEQYF
CDR3nt: TGTGCCAGCACCCAGAAAAGCTCCGGGGCGCCAATCTACGAGCAGTACTTC

abundance: few
v_gene: TRBV7-8
j_gene: TRBJ2-3
d_gene: .
CDR3aa: CASSPGGRGTDTQYF
CDR3nt: TGTGCCAGCAGCCCCGGTGGTCGCGGCACAGATACGCAGTATTTT

abundance: .
v_gene: TRBV5-1
j_gene: TRBJ1-6
d_gene: .
CDR3aa: CASSSAGSSYNSPLHF
CDR3nt: TGCGCCAGCAGCTCGGCAGGGAGCTCCTATAATTCACCCCTCCACTTT

abundance: .
v_gene: TRBV5-1
j_gene: TRBJ2-3
d_gene: TRBD1
CDR3aa: CASGFGTGRADTQYF
CDR3nt: TGTGCCAGCGGCTTTGGGACAGGACGCGCAGATACGCAGTATTTT

abundance: many
v_gene: TRBV4-1
j_gene: TRBJ1-2
d_gene: .
CDR3aa: CASSPPGQVGRRGYTF
CDR3nt: TGCGCCAGCAGTCCCCCGGGACAAGTTGGGAGGAGAGGCTACACCTTC

abundance: few
v_gene: TRBV7-8
j_gene: TRBJ1-6
d_gene: .
CDR3aa: CASSSSRESPLHF
CDR3nt: TGTGCCAGCAGCTCCTCGAGGGAGTCACCCCTCCACTTT

abundance: many
v_gene: TRBV6-1
j_gene: TRBJ2-1
d_gene: .
CDR3aa: CASIWGGGSYNEQFF
CDR3nt: TGTGCCAGCATTTGGGGCGGAGGCTCCTACAATGAGCAGTTCTTC

abundance: many
v_gene: TRBV20-1
j_gene: TRBJ2-7
d_gene: TRBD2
CDR3aa: CSAREASGRAYEQYF
CDR3nt: TGCAGTGCTAGAGAAGCTAGCGGGAGGGCCTACGAGCAGTACTTC

abundance: .
v_gene: TRBV20-1
j_gene: TRBJ2-3
d_gene: .
CDR3aa: CSARDQGGSSYNEQYF
CDR3nt: TGCAGTGCTAGAGATCAGGGGGGGAGCTCCTACAATGAGCAGTATTTT

abundance: .
v_gene: TRBV9
j_gene: TRBJ2-7
d_gene: TRBD2
CDR3aa: CASSVDSGSYEQYF
CDR3nt: TGTGCCAGCAGCGTAGATAGCGGGAGTTACGAGCAGTACTTC

abundance: few
v_gene: TRBV10-2
j_gene: TRBJ2-7
d_gene: TRBD1
CDR3aa: CASKGQGHYEQYF
CDR3nt: TGCGCCAGCAAAGGACAGGGGCACTACGAGCAGTACTTC

abundance: many
v_gene: TRBV7-9
j_gene: TRBJ2-7
d_gene: TRBD2
CDR3aa: CASSLGGGTSEQYF
CDR3nt: TGTGCCAGCAGCTTAGGCGGTGGGACTAGTGAGCAGTACTTC

abundance: medium-sized
v_gene: TRBV29-1
j_gene: TRBJ1-3
d_gene: .
CDR3aa: CSVGFGNTIYF
CDR3nt: TGCAGCGTTGGTTTCGGAAACACCATATATTTT

abundance: .
v_gene: TRBV7-3
j_gene: TRBJ1-2
d_gene: .
CDR3aa: CASTATGGEGYGYTF
CDR3nt: TGTGCCAGCACCGCGACTGGAGGGGAGGGCTATGGCTACACCTTC

abundance: .
v_gene: TRBV12-3/TRBV12-4
j_gene: TRBJ2-3
d_gene: .
CDR3aa: CASRRTGLTDTQYF
CDR3nt: TGTGCCAGCAGGAGAACAGGGCTCACAGATACGCAGTATTTT

abundance: many
v_gene: TRBV20-1
j_gene: TRBJ1-1
d_gene: .
CDR3aa: CSAPRSGGVYTEAFF
CDR3nt: TGCAGTGCCCCACGTTCGGGGGGAGTGTACACTGAAGCTTTCTTT

abundance: many
v_gene: TRBV19
j_gene: TRBJ1-5
d_gene: TRBD1
CDR3aa: CASSPGTGGRQPQHF
CDR3nt: TGTGCCAGTAGTCCAGGGACAGGGGGGCGGCAGCCCCAGCATTTT

abundance: .
v_gene: TRBV7-2
j_gene: TRBJ2-1
d_gene: TRBD2
CDR3aa: CASSLLSGRGNEQFF
CDR3nt: TGTGCCAGCAGCTTATTAAGCGGGAGGGGCAATGAGCAGTTCTTC

abundance: once
v_gene: TRBV14
j_gene: TRBJ1-2
d_gene: .
CDR3aa: CAGSQGSIGNGYTF
CDR3nt: TGTGCCGGCAGCCAAGGTAGTATTGGGAATGGCTACACCTTC

abundance: many
v_gene: TRBV5-6
j_gene: TRBJ1-4
d_gene: TRBD1
CDR3aa: CASSPGSGQLNEKLFF
CDR3nt: TGTGCCAGCAGCCCTGGTTCGGGACAGCTTAATGAAAAACTGTTTTTT

abundance: .
v_gene: TRBV5-1
j_gene: TRBJ2-6
d_gene: .
CDR3aa: CASSPNIGTGANVPTF
CDR3nt: TGCGCCAGCAGCCCCAATATCGGGACTGGGGCCAACGTCCCGACTTTC

abundance: few
v_gene: TRBV20-1
j_gene: TRBJ2-3
d_gene: .
CDR3aa: CSGIRAPTDTQYF
CDR3nt: TGCAGTGGCATCCGGGCACCCACAGATACGCAGTATTTT

abundance: .
v_gene: TRBV20-1
j_gene: TRBJ1-5
d_gene: .
CDR3aa: CSARGRRGQPQHF
CDR3nt: TGCAGTGCTCGCGGGAGGCGGGGTCAGCCCCAGCATTTT